This TCR beta chain is from a study of T cells after posttransplantation cyclophosphamide. Points from the study as a whole: Later post-transplant blood repertoires were often dominated by donor CD8+ memory clones. Recipient CMV seropositivity and CMV reactivation strongly tracked TRB clonality. Skin or GI-infiltrating T cells shared few TRB sequences with blood.

On the day of bone marrow donation, the related graft donor provided peripheral blood. Libraries were prepared by immunoSEQ multiplex PCR; TCRdb keeps only in-frame clonotypes and omits some of them. The sample contains some 61,000 clones, around 95% of which appear only once. There are 11 residues in the CDR3. V was clipped by 3 bases and J by 8 bases, with 5 bases between them. Germline CDR1 reads MDHEN; CDR2 reads SYDVKM. A note on this clone: The antigen remains undetermined.

Sequencing was done on a sample of PBMCs. The sequence derives from a woman aged 25 to 39 in good health and a related stem cell transplant donor. This chain uses TRBV28 with TRBJ2-1; D gene uncertain. The CDR3 DNA reads TGTGCCAGCAGTTTCCTTGATGAGCAGTTCTTC. It specifies CASSFLDEQFF.